This T cell receptor beta chain stems from a study of tumor T cells in aggressive B-cell lymphoma. Profiled with immunoSEQ multiplex PCR; TCRdb holds only in-frame clones, not every one. This table holds roughly 2,000 clones, 87% found once. In this sample, this clone turned up a few times. The CDR3 contains 20 residues. Germline trimming cut 3 bases from V and 1 base from J; bases unmatched to any gene: 12. Germline V gene sequence: CDR1 LGHNA, CDR2 YSLEER. J is TRBJ2-3 and V is TRBV4-3, with 14 bases identical to TRBD2. This clonotype was sampled from an adult with diffuse large B cell lymphoma. Sample: tumor tissue. The CDR3 coding sequence is TGCGCCAGCAGCCAGGAAGCCGGGACTAGCGGGAGTTTGGGCACAGATACGCAGTATTTT. Residues: CASSQEAGTSGSLGTDTQYF.